A selection of T cell receptor beta chains follows, all from one sample in a study of blood T cell repertoires in COVID-19. Profiling relied on immunoSEQ multiplex PCR, and the TCRdb table lists in-frame clones only, not all of them. This sample has a few hundred thousand clones, with around 80% found just once. The material sequenced was PBMCs or T cells enriched from blood (not recorded which). The receptors shown here come from a man aged 25-40 years with acute COVID-19. The CDR3 runs from the conserved cysteine through the conserved F or W. The order of the fields is clone size, V gene, D gene, J gene, CDR3 DNA, CDR3 protein. The D gene is left open where the match is weak. Clone size is not always given. Where it is, it says once, few, many or a class for expanded clones.

>NA|TRBV6-4|NA|TRBJ1-2
TGTGCCAGCAGTGACTCAGCACCGGGGGACGGCTACACCTTC
CASSDSAPGDGYTF
>NA|TRBV5-1|TRBD1|TRBJ2-3
TGCGCCAGCAGCCCGGGACAGCCACTCACAGATACGCAGTATTTT
CASSPGQPLTDTQYF
>NA|TRBV27|TRBD1|TRBJ2-2
TGTGCCAGCAGTTTTCGTTGGACAGGGGGCACCGGGGAGCTGTTTTTT
CASSFRWTGGTGELFF
>NA|TRBV12-5|NA|TRBJ2-4
TGTGCTAGTGGTCCCGGACTGAGGGAAAACATTCAGTACTTC
CASGPGLRENIQYF
>NA|TRBV19|TRBD2|TRBJ2-3
TGTGCCAGTAGTCGGACTAGCGGTGGGGCGGATACGCAGTATTTT
CASSRTSGGADTQYF
>NA|TRBV19|NA|TRBJ1-4
TGTGCCAGTAGTATAGGACAGTTTAATGAAAAACTGTTTTTT
CASSIGQFNEKLFF
>NA|TRBV7-8|TRBD2|TRBJ2-3
TGTGCCAGCAGCTTACTAGCGGTTGCCACAGATACGCAGTATTTT
CASSLLAVATDTQYF
>NA|TRBV27|NA|TRBJ2-6
TGTGCCAGCAGTTTCCAACTGTGGCAGGGGCGTGGGAGTGGGGCCAACGTCCTGACTTTC
CASSFQLWQGRGSGANVLTF
>NA|TRBV7-8|TRBD2|TRBJ2-3
TGTGCCAGCAGCTTCGCTAGCGGGAGCTTGGGGACAGATACGCAGTATTTT
CASSFASGSLGTDTQYF
>NA|TRBV9|TRBD2|TRBJ2-3
TGTGCCAGCAGCCTCCAAGGGACTAGCGGGGAGTATTTT
CASSLQGTSGEYF
>NA|TRBV11-3|NA|TRBJ1-1
TGTGCCAGCAGCTTATCAGGGGTCACTGAAGCTTTCTTT
CASSLSGVTEAFF
>few|TRBV7-2|TRBD2|TRBJ2-1
TGTGCCAGCAGGGACGGGACTAGTTACAATGAGCAGTTCTTC
CASRDGTSYNEQFF
>NA|TRBV28|NA|TRBJ1-1
TGTGCCAGCACCCAAGGGAGGACCCCTGGTTTGGTCACTGAAGCTTTCTTT
CASTQGRTPGLVTEAFF
>NA|TRBV7-2|NA|TRBJ1-1
TGTGCCAGCAGCAGCAGGGAGGGACCAAACACTGAAGCTTTCTTT
CASSSREGPNTEAFF
>once|TRBV9|TRBD2|TRBJ2-1
TGTGCCAGCAGCGTTGGGTCCACTAGCGGATACTCCTACAATGAGCAGTTCTTC
CASSVGSTSGYSYNEQFF
>NA|TRBV5-1|NA|TRBJ2-3
TGTGCCAGCAGCTTGGACACAAGAGATACGCAGTATTTT
CASSLDTRDTQYF
>few|TRBV2|TRBD1|TRBJ1-4
TGTGCCAGCAGGGATCGTACCGGGACAGTTCGAGAAAAACTGTTTTTT
CASRDRTGTVREKLFF
>NA|TRBV27|TRBD1|TRBJ2-3
TGTGCCAGCAGTTTACAGGGGGCACCCAGCACAGATACGCAGTATTTT
CASSLQGAPSTDTQYF
>NA|TRBV12-2|NA|TRBJ2-4
TGTGCAAGTCGCGCAGAGCAACAGGGATGCAAAAACATTCAGTACTTC
CASRAEQQGCKNIQYF
>NA|TRBV5-4|TRBD2|TRBJ2-1
TGTGCCGTGGGACTAGCGGGAGCGGATGAGCAGTTCTTC
CAVGLAGADEQFF
>NA|TRBV21-1|NA|TRBJ2-2
TGTGCCAGCAGCAAAGGTAAGGGAGCGGTTGAGTTTAACACCGGGGAGCTGTTTTTT
CASSKGKGAVEFNTGELFF
>NA|TRBV6-2/TRBV6-3|NA|TRBJ1-1
TGTGCCAGCAGTGCTCTCAGAGGGTACACTGAAGCTTTCTTT
CASSALRGYTEAFF
>NA|TRBV9|NA|TRBJ2-3
TGTGCCAGCAGCGTAGTAAGAGGTTCCAACCAGGGTAAGAAAGCAGATACGCAGTATTTT
CASSVVRGSNQGKKADTQYF
>NA|TRBV13|TRBD2|TRBJ2-3
TGTGCCAGCAGCCCTCCCGGGGGGTTGACAGATACGCAGTATTTT
CASSPPGGLTDTQYF
>once|TRBV29-1|TRBD1|TRBJ1-2
TGCAGCGTTACAGGGGGCGCTTGGGAGGGCTACACCTTC
CSVTGGAWEGYTF
>NA|TRBV7-7|NA|TRBJ2-5
TGTGCCAGCAGCCAGGGGGGATTTTTAGAGACCCAGTACTTC
CASSQGGFLETQYF
>few|TRBV7-9|TRBD1|TRBJ2-1
TGTGCCAGCAGCATAGGACAGGGCGCGGGGTACAATGAGCAGTTCTTC
CASSIGQGAGYNEQFF
>NA|TRBV29-1|NA|TRBJ1-1
TGCAGCGTTCAGACCGGGGGGAACACTGAAGCTTTCTTT
CSVQTGGNTEAFF
>NA|TRBV28|NA|TRBJ2-1
TGTGCCAGCAGTTTAGGGGGGAAGAGTGAGCAGTTCTTC
CASSLGGKSEQFF
>NA|TRBV5-1|TRBD1|TRBJ2-4
TGCGCCAGCAGCATCAGTCCCGGGACAGGGTTGGGGACCAAAAACATTCAGTACTTC
CASSISPGTGLGTKNIQYF
>NA|TRBV27|NA|TRBJ1-2
TGTGCCAGCAGTACATCCGCCAGGCATAATGGCTACACCTTC
CASSTSARHNGYTF
>NA|TRBV19|NA|TRBJ1-2
TGTGCCAGTAGTATAGGGGGCAGCCGGTATGGCTACACCTTC
CASSIGGSRYGYTF
>once|TRBV7-6|NA|TRBJ1-1
TGTGCCAGCACGAATAGAGGGGGTTCTGGGAACACTGAAGCTTTCTTT
CASTNRGGSGNTEAFF
>NA|TRBV29-1|NA|TRBJ1-5
TGCAGCCCAACAGGGAAAGTCGCGACTCAGCCCCAGCATTTT
CSPTGKVATQPQHF